Here is one TCR beta chain with its context. The antigen it binds to is not known. Per-base quality was not reported, and no clone a single base away is much larger than it. First-strand cDNA was synthesized with Superscript III and a set of TRAV- and TRBV-specific primers, covering both TCRalpha and TCRbeta chains. TCRs were amplified for around 20 PCR cycles with Phusion, using a constant-region primer paired with the adapter attached to the V primers. Amplification of the isolated mRNA was done with the MessageAmp II aRNA Amplification Kit, which involved a roughly 15-hour in vitro transcription at 37 degrees C. mRNA for TCR sequencing was isolated with the Dynabeads mRNA DIRECT Purification Kit. Indexed Illumina adapters were added in a second Phusion PCR of around 27 cycles, and the PCR products were purified with AMPure XP beads. Per the source publication's procedure: Using custom Perl scripts, TCR sequences encoding the same protein were pooled, out-of-frame sequences were removed, and the abundance of each clonotype was computed. Any TCR sequence backed by just one read was left out of the analysis. Shannon entropy, Gini index, clonality, richness, and the frequency of TCRs shared between repertoires were included as repertoire metrics. Using fastp at Q25 and MiXCR, TCRdb reprocessed the public reads and kept productive beta chains. Records with the same CDR3 protein are collapsed into one entry carrying the most frequent genes and DNA. For this entry, the V and J calls and clone size follow TCRdb and not the study's own pipeline. The sample contains about 9,800 distinct CDR3 sequences, 75% of them found a single time. The ten biggest clones cover 1.4% to 1.5% of the sample.

Between the V and J ends, shortened by 5 bases and 3 bases respectively, the junction contains 16 bases. Inclusive of the bounding cysteine and phenylalanine, the CDR3 is 15 residues long. Of all the DNA, just the CDR3 is kept, 45 bases in frame from base 1. The data were obtained in a study of low-dose radiotherapy and immunotherapy resistance in tumors (dated by TCRdb to between 2020 and 2023). Regarding the complete study: In Cohort 1, each fraction delivered 0.5 Gy every 2 weeks, and the prescribed total PTV dose was 6.5 Gy. Cohort 2 received 1 Gy per fraction every two weeks, with a total of 13 Gy over 26 weeks. Nivolumab was administered intravenously as a 240 mg flat dose every two weeks, and ipilimumab was administered intravenously at 1 mg/kg every six weeks. The translational analysis covered eight patients: three from the first dose cohort and the first five from the second dose cohort. The trial did not randomize participants into treatment groups. Starting on cycle 1 day 1, patients took 300 mg of aspirin by mouth once a day for four cycles. Cyclophosphamide 200 mg/m2 was given intravenously every two weeks, one day before each radiation and immunotherapy administration.

Donors were enrolled in RACIN, a single-arm phase I dose-escalation trial combining nivolumab, ipilimumab, aspirin, low-dose cyclophosphamide and low-dose radiotherapy. Eligible patients had advanced, TIL-negative solid tumors. The receptor comes from a human donor with advanced metastatic prostate, ovarian, gallbladder or colorectal cancer (not recorded which). This table probably holds off-target reads from a library built for another chain. The chain was built from TRBV12-3 or TRBV12-4 and TRBJ1-1; the D region possibly corresponds to TRBD1 (5 bases align). The CDR3 has the sequence CASSPPQGAHTEAFF. The bases are TGTGCCAGCAGTCCTCCTCAAGGGGCGCACACTGAAGCTTTCTTT.